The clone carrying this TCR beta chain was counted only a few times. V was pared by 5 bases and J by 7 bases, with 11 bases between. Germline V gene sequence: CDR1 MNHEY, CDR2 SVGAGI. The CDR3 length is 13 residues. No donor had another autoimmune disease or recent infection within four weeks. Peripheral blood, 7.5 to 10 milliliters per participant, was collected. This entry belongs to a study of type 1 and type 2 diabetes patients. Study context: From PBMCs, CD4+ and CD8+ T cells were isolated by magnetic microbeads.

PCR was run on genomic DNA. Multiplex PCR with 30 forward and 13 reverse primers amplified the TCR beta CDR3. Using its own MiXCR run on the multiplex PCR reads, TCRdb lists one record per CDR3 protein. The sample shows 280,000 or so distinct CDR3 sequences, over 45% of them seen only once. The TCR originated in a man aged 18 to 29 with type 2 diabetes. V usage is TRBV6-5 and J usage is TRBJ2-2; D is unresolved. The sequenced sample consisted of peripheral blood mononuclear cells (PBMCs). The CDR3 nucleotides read TGTGCCAGCAGTGAGACTGGTGGCGGGGAGCTGTTTTTT. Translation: CASSETGGGELFF.